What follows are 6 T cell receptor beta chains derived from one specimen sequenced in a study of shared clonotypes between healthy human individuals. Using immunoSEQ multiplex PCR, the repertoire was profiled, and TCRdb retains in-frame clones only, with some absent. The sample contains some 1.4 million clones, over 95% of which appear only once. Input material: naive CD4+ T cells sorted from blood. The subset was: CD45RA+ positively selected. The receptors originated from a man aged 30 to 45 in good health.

DNA for the CDR3: TGTGCCAGTAGTTTTCGGGAGTGGGCGGATACGCAGTATTTT. Translating gives CASSFREWADTQYF. The chain carries TRBV19 and TRBJ2-3; tentative D call: TRBD2 (6 bases). The CDR3 consists of 14 residues. Trimming took 5 bases from V and 6 from J, leaving 15 bases between them. Per the germline V gene, CDR1 is LNHDA and CDR2 is SQIVND (reference sequence).

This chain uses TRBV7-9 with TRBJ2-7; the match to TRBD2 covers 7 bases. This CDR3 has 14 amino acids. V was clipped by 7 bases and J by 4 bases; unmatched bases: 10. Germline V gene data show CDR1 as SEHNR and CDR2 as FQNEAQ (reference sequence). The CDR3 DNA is TGTGCCAGCACGGCCCGAGGCGGGAGTTACGAGCAGTACTTC. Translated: CASTARGGSYEQYF.

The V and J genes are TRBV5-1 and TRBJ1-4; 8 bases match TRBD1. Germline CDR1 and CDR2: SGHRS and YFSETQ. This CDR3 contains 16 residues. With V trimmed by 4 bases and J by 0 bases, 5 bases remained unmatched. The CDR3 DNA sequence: TGCGCCAGCAGCAAGGACAGGGCTGCAACTAATGAAAAACTGTTTTTT. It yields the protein CASSKDRAATNEKLFF.

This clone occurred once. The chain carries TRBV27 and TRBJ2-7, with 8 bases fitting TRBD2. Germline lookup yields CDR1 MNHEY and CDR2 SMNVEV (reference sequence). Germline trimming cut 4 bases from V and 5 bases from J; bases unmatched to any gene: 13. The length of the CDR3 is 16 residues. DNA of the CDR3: TGTGCCAGCAGTTCCACCACCGGGACTAGTAACCACGAGCAGTACTTC. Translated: CASSSTTGTSNHEQYF.

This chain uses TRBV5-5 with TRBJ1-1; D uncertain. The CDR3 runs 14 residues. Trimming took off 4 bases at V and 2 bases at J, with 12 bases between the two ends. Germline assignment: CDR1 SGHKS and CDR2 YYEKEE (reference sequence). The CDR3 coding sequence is TGTGCCAGCAGCCTAATGGGAGATAACACTGAAGCTTTCTTT. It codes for CASSLMGDNTEAFF.

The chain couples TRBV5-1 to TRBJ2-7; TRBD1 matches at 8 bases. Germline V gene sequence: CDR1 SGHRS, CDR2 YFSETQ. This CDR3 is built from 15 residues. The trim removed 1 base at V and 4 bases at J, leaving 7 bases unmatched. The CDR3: CASSLWTGSAYEQYF. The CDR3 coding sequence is TGCGCCAGCAGCTTGTGGACAGGGTCAGCGTACGAGCAGTACTTC.